This TCR beta chain was recovered during a study of EBV T-cell therapy then PD-1 blockade in nasopharyngeal carcinoma. The assay was immunoSEQ multiplex PCR, and TCRdb's table has in-frame clones only and misses some. This table holds roughly 20,000 clones, around 82% found once. Described treatment: AdE1-LMPpoly-expanded autologous EBV-specific T-cell therapy followed by anti-PD-1 nivolumab. Remarks on this clone: As yet, its antigen is unknown.

This sequence originates from a man aged 35 to 55 with nasopharyngeal carcinoma. The specimen comprised CD8+ T cells from blood, sampled around day 33 from a patient whose treatment included autologous EBV-specific T cells and nivolumab.

Here the CDR3 DNA reads TGCGCCAGCACCCTGACGGGGCCGCTTTTGGGCACTGAAGCTTTCTTT. Translation gives CASTLTGPLLGTEAFF. The rearrangement joins TRBV5-1 to TRBJ1-1; maybe TRBD1 (5 bases). CDR1 SGHRS and CDR2 YFSETQ come from the germline V gene. V was trimmed by 6 bases and J by 4 bases, leaving 22 bases between them. The CDR3 is 16 amino acids.